Ten or more counts support the clone carrying this T cell receptor beta chain. Germline CDR1 reads SGHTA; CDR2 reads FQGTGA. V lost 5 bases, J lost 8 bases, and 5 bases stayed unmatched. The CDR3 runs to 13 residues. CDR3 regions were amplified by Arm-PCR using iRepertoire HTBI primers to build TCR beta libraries. Using its own MiXCR run on the multiplex PCR reads, TCRdb lists one record per CDR3 protein. The sample has around 450,000 distinct CDR3 sequences; around 15% are singletons. Noted time point: newly diagnosed GD, antithyroid drugs for less than 3 months. PBMC-extracted RNA yielded the TCR library. This record belongs to a study of regulatory T cells in long-lasting Graves disease. Across the whole study: Prior antithyroid drug treatment in newly diagnosed Graves' patients lasted under 3 months.

This sample was also put to use in a study of T cells in Graves' hyperthyroidism and ophthalmopathy. As reported in that work: Ophthalmopathy could be told apart from stable hyperthyroidism with a 13 V-J model.

The chain joins TRBV7-3 to TRBJ1-2; TRBD1 matches 10 bases. The input for sequencing was peripheral blood mononuclear cells (PBMCs), taken at new diagnosis, from a patient treated with antithyroid drugs. The sequence derives from a man aged 35 to 55 with Graves disease. The CDR3 reads CASSLDRGQGYTF. The CDR3 DNA follows: TGTGCCAGCAGCCTCGACAGGGGGCAAGGCTACACCTTC.